This passage covers 16 T cell receptor beta chains from one sample sequenced in a study of blood T cell repertoires in COVID-19. This table comes from immunoSEQ multiplex PCR, and its TCRdb copy is limited to in-frame clones, with some not included. The repertoire consists of approximately 210,000 clones, with more than 75% occurring once and the leading ten covering over 9.5%. Source material: peripheral blood. These TCRs come from a woman aged 40 to 50 with acute or convalescent COVID-19.

The rearrangement links TRBV3-1 (or the pseudogene TRBV3-2) to TRBJ2-1, with TRBD2 matching 8 bases. There are 19 residues in the CDR3. Per germline, CDR1 LGHDT and CDR2 YNNKEL (reference sequence). Germline trimming cut 3 bases from V and 6 bases from J; bases unmatched to any gene: 19. CDR3 region: CASSHDLGASGSRGNEQFF. In nucleotides, the CDR3 is TGTGCCAGCAGCCACGACCTCGGGGCTAGCGGGTCTAGGGGCAATGAGCAGTTCTTC.

The chain couples TRBV5-8 to TRBJ2-5, with D possibly being TRBD2 (6 bases). CDR3 length: 15 residues. Germline CDR1 is SGHTS and CDR2 is YDEGEE. V lost 0 bases and J lost 7, with 16 bases in between. CDR3: CASSLAGGPGLTQYF. The CDR3, as DNA: TGTGCCAGCAGCTTGGCCGGAGGGCCCGGTTTGACCCAGTACTTC.

This chain's CDR3 is CASSRPTSGSEQYF. Written as DNA, the CDR3 is TGTGCCAGCAGCCGTCCGACTAGCGGGAGCGAGCAGTACTTC. This chain joins TRBV5-6 and TRBJ2-7; TRBD2 aligns across 12 bases. There are 14 residues in the CDR3. Germline CDR1 and CDR2: SGHDT and YYEEEE. V was pared by 4 bases and J by 6 bases, with 5 bases of the junction left unmatched.

The chain couples TRBV10-3 to TRBJ1-2, with 8 bases identical to TRBD1. Germline CDR1 and CDR2: ENHRY and SYGVKD. CDR3 length: 13 residues. V shed 5 bases and J 7 bases; nucleotides not matched to a gene: 6. In nucleotides, the CDR3 is TGTGCCATCAGTCCGGACAGGGAGGGTGGCTACACCTTC. This gives the protein CAISPDREGGYTF.

CDR3 loop: CASSVRQGNTGELFF. The CDR3 nucleotides are TGTGCCAGCTCTGTTCGACAGGGGAACACCGGGGAGCTGTTTTTT. The chain employs TRBV18 and TRBJ2-2, with 7 bases fitting TRBD1. V gave up 6 bases and J gave up 1 base; unmatched junction bases: 5. The CDR3 has 15 amino acids. The germline CDR1 and CDR2 sequences are KGHSH and LQKENI.

The chain carries TRBV27 and TRBJ1-2, with a tentative D call TRBD1 (5 bases). V was pared by 0 bases and J by 5 bases, with 7 bases between. The CDR3 covers 13 residues. Germline V lookup: CDR1 MNHEY, CDR2 SMNVEV (reference sequence). The CDR3, as DNA: TGTGCCAGCAGTTTATCAGGGACTTATGGCTACACCTTC. Protein: CASSLSGTYGYTF.

CDR3 in amino acids: CASSSTLSRDYEQYF. For the CDR3, the DNA is TGTGCCAGCAGTTCGACCCTCTCGAGGGACTACGAGCAGTACTTC. The chain uses TRBV27 and TRBJ2-7; maybe TRBD2 (5 bases). The CDR3 contains 15 residues. The ends were cut back, 4 bases at V and 3 bases at J, with 16 bases in the middle. Germline values: CDR1 MNHEY, CDR2 SMNVEV (reference sequence).

This clone was seen more than once but under ten times. The rearrangement uses TRBV3-1 (or the pseudogene TRBV3-2) and TRBJ2-1, with a weak D call TRBD2 (5 bases). V dropped 4 bases and J dropped 4 bases, with 26 bases sitting between them. The CDR3 contains 19 residues. CDR1 is LGHDT and CDR2 is YNNKEL in the germline V gene (reference sequence). CDR3 nucleotide sequence: TGTGCCAGCAGCCTGGGCCTTTTTGAGCGGCCGAAAATGTACAATGAGCAGTTCTTC. As protein: CASSLGLFERPKMYNEQFF.

The chain uses TRBV7-9 and TRBJ1-3; tentatively, D is TRBD1 (6 bases). Germline V lookup: CDR1 SEHNR, CDR2 FQNEAQ (reference sequence). This CDR3 contains 19 residues. V dropped 3 bases and J dropped 2 bases, with 23 bases sitting between them. DNA of the CDR3: TGTGCCAGCAGCTTGTATAAATCCGGGACAAAGTTTGCTGGAAACACCATATATTTT. This sequence encodes CASSLYKSGTKFAGNTIYF. The whole variable domain, filled in from reference TRBV7-9 and TRBJ1-3, reads DTGVSQNPRHKITKRGQNVTFRCDPISEHNRLYWYRQTLGQGPEFLTYFQNEAQLEKSRLLSDRFSAERPKGSFSTLEIQRTEQGDSAMYLCASSLYKSGTKFAGNTIYFGEGSWLTVV.

This clone came up once. CDR3 in amino acids: CASRPGGSSYEQYF. In nucleotides, the CDR3 is TGTGCCAGCAGACCCGGCGGATCTTCCTACGAGCAGTACTTC. The V gene is TRBV5-6, the J gene TRBJ2-7; D ambiguous. Trimming pared 5 bases from V and 1 base from J, leaving 13 bases between. This CDR3 has 14 amino acids. Germline-derived CDR1 and CDR2 are SGHDT and YYEEEE. Filled out from reference TRBV5-6 and TRBJ2-7, the complete variable domain reads DAGVTQSPTHLIKTRGQQVTLRCSPKSGHDTVSWYQQALGQGPQFIFQYYEEEERQRGNFPDRFSGHQFPNYSSELNVNALLLGDSALYLCASRPGGSSYEQYFGPGTRLTVT.

The chain uses TRBV4-1 and TRBJ2-7; 11 nucleotides line up with TRBD2. The germline V gene encodes CDR1 MGHRA and CDR2 YSYEKL. CDR3 size: 15 residues. After removal of 1 base from V and 3 bases from J, the junction contained 2 bases not matched to a gene. This CDR3 is CASSQGTSGLYEQYF. Written as DNA, the CDR3 is TGCGCCAGCAGCCAAGGGACTAGCGGGCTCTACGAGCAGTACTTC.

This chain links TRBV2 with TRBJ2-7; TRBD1 matches at 7 bases. This CDR3 region has 14 residues. The J segment lost 1 base and the V segment lost 5 bases, leaving 5 bases of the junction unmatched. Germline CDR1 and CDR2: SNHLY and FYNNEI. The CDR3 loop reads CASSPGQRSYEQYF. The CDR3 coding sequence is TGTGCCAGCAGTCCGGGACAGAGATCCTACGAGCAGTACTTC.

The chain carries TRBV3-1 (or the pseudogene TRBV3-2) and TRBJ1-2, with 12 bases lining up with TRBD1. CDR1 and CDR2 from the germline V gene are LGHDT and YNNKEL (reference sequence). V was clipped by 3 bases and J by 7 bases; unmatched bases: 6. The CDR3 loop spans 15 amino acids. CDR3 protein: CASSQGGQGASGYTF. The CDR3 region has the DNA TGTGCCAGCAGCCAGGGGGGACAGGGGGCGTCTGGCTACACCTTC.

The chain uses TRBV5-6 and TRBJ2-1; tentatively, D is TRBD1 (6 bases). Trimming stripped 4 bases from V and 6 bases from J, with 11 bases between. This CDR3 has 13 amino acids. Per germline, CDR1 SGHDT and CDR2 YYEEEE. The CDR3 sequence: CASSRTGSNEQFF. CDR3 nucleotide sequence: TGTGCCAGCAGCCGAACAGGGTCCAATGAGCAGTTCTTC. Combining the CDR3 with reference TRBV5-6 and TRBJ2-1 gives the whole variable domain DAGVTQSPTHLIKTRGQQVTLRCSPKSGHDTVSWYQQALGQGPQFIFQYYEEEERQRGNFPDRFSGHQFPNYSSELNVNALLLGDSALYLCASSRTGSNEQFFGPGTRLTVL.

The chain recombines TRBV3-1 (or the pseudogene TRBV3-2) with TRBJ1-2; the match to TRBD1 covers 7 bases. The CDR3 runs 17 residues. V shed 1 base, J shed 1 base, and the junction held 9 bases outside the gene matches. The germline gives CDR1 LGHDT, CDR2 YNNKEL (reference sequence). The CDR3, as DNA: TGTGCCAGCAGCCAAGGACAGGGTATGATAGGTAACTATGGCTACACCTTC. Its translation: CASSQGQGMIGNYGYTF.

This rearrangement joins TRBV1 to TRBJ1-4; the table's D call TRBD1 went unverified against the DNA. TRBV1 is a recognized pseudogene. This CDR3 has 19 residues. The CDR3 spells CTSSQGCGQGAQGPEKLFF. In DNA, the CDR3 is TGCACCAGCAGCCAAGGCTGCGGACAGGGGGCGCAGGGTCCTGAAAAACTGTTTTTT.